Following are 8 T cell receptor beta chains from one sample sequenced in a study of T cells in Graves' hyperthyroidism and ophthalmopathy. Amplification of TCR beta CDR3 regions was performed using RNA transcripts as template. The study used the HTBI primer set for a first-round RT-PCR of the TCR CDR3. TCRdb independently ran MiXCR on the multiplex PCR reads; one entry per CDR3 protein. Of around 620,000 distinct CDR3 sequences in the sample, about 17% were seen once. The sample comprised blood. The receptors here all came from a woman aged 25 to 39 with Graves' hyperthyroidism.

J is TRBJ1-4 and V is TRBV15; 8 bases fit TRBD1. The CDR3 is 15 amino acids. CDR1 is LNHNV, CDR2 YYDKDF, per germline (reference sequence). V was clipped by 4 bases and J by 3 bases; unmatched bases: 4. Written as DNA, the CDR3 is TGTGCCACCAGCATCTACAGGGGGGCTAATGAAAAACTGTTTTTT. Its protein is CATSIYRGANEKLFF.

The V and J genes are TRBV7-8 and TRBJ1-1; D gene uncertain. Trimming pared 3 bases from V and 0 bases from J, leaving 8 bases between. The germline gives CDR1 SGHVS, CDR2 FQNEAQ. The CDR3 has 14 amino acids. Here the CDR3 DNA reads TGTGCCAGCAGCTTTGAGATAGTGAACACTGAAGCTTTCTTT. Amino acid sequence: CASSFEIVNTEAFF. The full variable domain, its missing parts supplied by reference TRBV7-8 and TRBJ1-1, is GAGVSQSPRYKVAKRGQDVALRCDPISGHVSLFWYQQALGQGPEFLTYFQNEAQLDKSGLPSDRFFAERPEGSVSTLKIQRTQQEDSAVYLCASSFEIVNTEAFFGQGTRLTVV.

The sample holds a few counts of this clonotype. As DNA, the CDR3 is TGTGCCAGCAGCCAAGACATGTCCACCGGGGAGCTGTTTTTT. It encodes CASSQDMSTGELFF. This chain uses TRBV6-1 with TRBJ2-2; D remains ambiguous. V was clipped by 6 bases and J by 4 bases, with 12 bases between them. The CDR3 is 14 residues long. Germline V CDR1 and CDR2: MNHNS, SASEGT.

The table lists this clonotype with many counts. The chain carries TRBV6-2 or TRBV6-3 and TRBJ1-1; possible D gene TRBD1, 5 bases. CDR3 length: 14 residues. Germline CDR1 and CDR2: MNHEY and SVGEGT. Trimming shortened V by 4 bases and J by 5 bases, and 14 bases separated the two germline ends. The CDR3 loop is CASSSLSRGTEAFF. The CDR3, as DNA: TGTGCCAGCAGTTCCTTATCAAGGGGTACTGAAGCTTTCTTT.

Ten or more counts support this clonotype. V and J are TRBV11-2 and TRBJ2-3, with 10 bases aligning to TRBD2. The CDR3 contains 18 residues. The J segment lost 6 bases and the V segment lost 2 bases, leaving 14 bases of the junction unmatched. Germline V gives CDR1 SGHAT, CDR2 FQNNGV. This CDR3 is CASSLSGRARSRSDTQYF. The DNA for the CDR3 is TGTGCCAGCAGCTTAAGCGGGAGGGCCCGTTCAAGATCCGATACGCAGTATTTT.

The sample holds a few counts of this clonotype. This chain connects TRBV10-3 to TRBJ1-2, with TRBD1 as a possible D gene (5 bases). The germline gives CDR1 ENHRY, CDR2 SYGVKD. The CDR3 has 12 amino acids. Between the trimmed V and J ends, which lost 9 bases and 1 base, there was a span of 9 bases. The CDR3 DNA follows: TGTGCCATTCTGACAGATAACTATGGCTACACCTTC. This translates into CAILTDNYGYTF.

This clonotype was found many times. The V gene is TRBV18, the J gene TRBJ2-2; 11 bases align to TRBD1. Germline loops: CDR1 KGHSH, CDR2 LQKENI. The CDR3 covers 16 residues. V lost 3 bases, J lost 6 bases, and 6 bases stayed unmatched. The CDR3: CASSPRTGGASGELFF. CDR3 nucleotides: TGTGCCAGCTCACCGAGGACAGGGGGCGCGTCCGGGGAGCTGTTTTTT. Together with reference TRBV18 and TRBJ2-2, the CDR3 gives the full variable domain: NAGVMQNPRHLVRRRGQEARLRCSPMKGHSHVYWYRQLPEEGLKFMVYLQKENIIDESGMPKERFSAEFPKEGPSILRIQQVVRGDSAAYFCASSPRTGGASGELFFGEGSRLTVL.

This clonotype appeared once. V usage is TRBV7-9 and J usage is TRBJ2-7; 9 nucleotides agree with TRBD1. This CDR3 contains 17 residues. Losses at the gene ends were 4 bases for V and 3 bases for J; bases not matched to a gene: 13. Germline V gene lookup returns CDR1 SEHNR and CDR2 FQNEAQ (reference sequence). CDR3: CASSSLDRGGGYYEQYF. The CDR3 DNA is TGTGCCAGCAGCTCGCTGGACAGGGGCGGAGGATACTACGAGCAGTACTTC.